These T cell receptor beta chains were read from a single sample in a study of early T cells in non-severe SARS-CoV-2 infection. Using its own MiXCR run on the 5' RACE reads, TCRdb lists one record per CDR3 protein. The table has 55,000 to 85,000 distinct CDR3 sequences, approximately 15% seen once; the top ten hold around 15%. The sample was whole blood. These receptors originate from an adult who was a healthcare worker with PCR-confirmed SARS-CoV-2 infection or an uninfected control (not recorded which). Each CDR3 is given with its conserved first and last residue. Each record gives: J gene, V gene, CDR3 protein.

TRBJ2-2 TRBV5-1 CASSSSPLESGELFF
TRBJ2-1 TRBV6-2/TRBV6-3 CASSPIAGGHNEQFF
TRBJ2-2 TRBV29-1 CSVGNGGELFF
TRBJ1-5 TRBV4-2 CASSQEGGGFNQPQHF
TRBJ2-7 TRBV6-2/TRBV6-3 CASSRTEVLSEQYF
TRBJ2-1 TRBV12-5 CASGYTPSNRLLAGREFYNEQFF
TRBJ2-2 TRBV6-2/TRBV6-3 CASSSGGLFGELFF
TRBJ2-7 TRBV5-1 CTSSLAGSSYEQYF
TRBJ2-3 TRBV6-2/TRBV6-3 CASRSDTDTQYF
TRBJ2-7 TRBV28 CASSSGHRWEQYF
TRBJ1-4 TRBV12-3/TRBV12-4 CASRGGGTNEKLFF
TRBJ1-1 TRBV28 CASFGMNTEAFF
TRBJ2-4 TRBV19 CASRLAGNPLAKNIQYF
TRBJ1-4 TRBV27 CASSWGGSGGAKLFF
TRBJ2-3 TRBV10-3 CAISDADTQYF
TRBJ1-1 TRBV16 CASSPRTGDTEAFF
TRBJ1-1 TRBV29-1 CSVAPVGGQFSEAFF
TRBJ1-4 TRBV12-3/TRBV12-4 CASSFGQNEKLFF
TRBJ1-2 TRBV30 CASNRETYGYTF
TRBJ2-3 TRBV7-2 CASSLAGPWEQYF
TRBJ1-1 TRBV3-1 CASSQSSGTAAFF
TRBJ2-3 TRBV14 CASSQTGGIVDTQYF
TRBJ2-3 TRBV6-2/TRBV6-3 CASSYSTGASTDTQYF
TRBJ2-7 TRBV19 CASSIRPPYEQYF
TRBJ2-2 TRBV7-3 CASSRDYNTGELFF
TRBJ1-1 TRBV6-5 CASSYSNAASNTEAFF
TRBJ2-3 TRBV7-9 CASSLEAVPDTQYF
TRBJ2-5 TRBV5-1 CASSLGPSGAQETQYF
TRBJ2-7 TRBV28 CASSSTDRNEQYF
TRBJ1-1 TRBV12-3/TRBV12-4 CASSRTGGTEAFF